These 9 T cell receptor beta chains were sequenced from one sample in a study of persistence of HIV-infected CD4 T cells. Sequencing used immunoSEQ version 4 in survey mode. Only in-frame clones appear in the TCRdb table, and some are missing; sequencing was by immunoSEQ multiplex PCR. The sample records about 30,000 clones, 70% being singletons. An overlapping HIV-1 Gag peptide pool stimulated these cells at 0.95 to 1 ug/peptide/mL. Sorting selected CD4+ T cells upregulating both CD40 ligand and CD69. These receptors' targets are unknown. Sequences were derived from CD4+ T cells sorted from PBMCs after roughly 17-hour stimulation, sampled from a patient who received antiretroviral therapy. The source of these receptors is an adult man with HIV who was CMV-seropositive.

The chain joins TRBV29-1 to TRBJ1-5, with a tentative D call TRBD1 (5 bases). From germline, CDR1 is SQVTM and CDR2 ANQGSEA. The CDR3 spans 12 residues. Trimming cost V 5 bases and J 4 bases, with 9 bases left between them. The chain's CDR3 is CSVQGLNQPQHF. For the CDR3, the DNA is TGCAGCGTTCAGGGACTGAATCAGCCCCAGCATTTT.

The V call is TRBV9, the J call TRBJ2-1; perhaps TRBD1 as D (5 bases). The CDR3 sequence is 15 residues long. In germline, CDR1 is SGDLS, CDR2 YYNGEE. Trimming left V 4 bases short and J 4 bases short, with 15 bases between. The CDR3: CASSPGLGDYNEQFF. The DNA of the CDR3 is TGTGCCAGCAGCCCTGGCTTAGGGGATTACAATGAGCAGTTCTTC.

The CDR3 nucleotides read TGCGCCAGCAGCCGGGGGGGACAACTCCAGACCGGGGAGCTGTTTTTT. Encoded protein: CASSRGGQLQTGELFF. This rearrangement joins TRBV5-1 to TRBJ2-2; 8 nucleotides align to TRBD2. The CDR3 loop spans 16 amino acids. V lost 4 bases, J lost 5 bases, and 10 bases stayed unmatched. Looked up from germline, CDR1 is SGHRS and CDR2 is YFSETQ.

The chain recombines TRBV15 with TRBJ2-7, with 7 bases aligning to TRBD1. This CDR3 is built from 14 residues. V lost 3 bases to trimming and J lost 7 bases; unmatched junction nucleotides: 9. CDR1 and CDR2 (germline): LNHNV, YYDKDF (reference sequence). CDR3 sequence reads: CATSSHRGVKEQYF. Here the CDR3 DNA reads TGTGCCACCAGCAGCCACAGGGGCGTGAAGGAGCAGTACTTC.

The chain carries TRBV5-4 and TRBJ1-2; no firm D call. Looked up from germline, CDR1 is SGHNT and CDR2 is YYREEE (reference sequence). This CDR3 contains 13 residues. V was trimmed by 0 bases and J by 1 base, leaving 4 bases between them. The CDR3 sequence is CASSLDVNYGYTF. CDR3 nucleotides: TGTGCCAGCAGCTTGGATGTTAACTATGGCTACACCTTC.

This clone was seen a handful of times. The V call is TRBV6-5, the J call TRBJ2-2, with unresolved D. The CDR3 spans 15 residues. With 7 bases removed from V and 6 bases from J, the gap between germline ends came to 18 bases. Germline V gives CDR1 MNHEY, CDR2 SVGAGI. Here the CDR3 reads CASNRLWGKPGELFF. CDR3 DNA sequence: TGTGCCAGCAATCGCCTCTGGGGAAAACCCGGGGAGCTGTTTTTT.

The chain recombines TRBV5-5 with TRBJ1-5; the D is unclear. Deletions cut 4 bases from V and 5 bases from J, with 16 bases between. The CDR3 sequence is 15 residues long. Looked up from germline, CDR1 is SGHKS and CDR2 is YYEKEE (reference sequence). DNA for the CDR3: TGTGCCAGCAGCCAAACCGGGGTCCGGGATCAGCCCCAGCATTTT. Its protein product is CASSQTGVRDQPQHF.

The chain carries TRBV3-1 (or the pseudogene TRBV3-2) and TRBJ2-7; TRBD1 matches at 7 bases. Germline lookup yields CDR1 LGHDT and CDR2 YNNKEL (reference sequence). Unmatched junction bases numbered 6, after V lost 0 bases and J lost 7 bases. The CDR3 loop spans 14 amino acids. The CDR3 DNA reads as TGTGCCAGCAGCCAAGAGAGGGGGCCCCGGGAGCAGTACTTC. This encodes CASSQERGPREQYF.

This clone is classed as medium-sized. V gene TRBV19 combines with J gene TRBJ2-6; the D gene could be TRBD1 or TRBD2 (6 bases each). The length of the CDR3 is 18 residues. Trimming left V 7 bases short and J 2 bases short, with 21 bases between. Germline V CDR1 and CDR2: LNHDA, SQIVND (reference sequence). CDR3 sequence: CASNLRGGRGAGANVLTF. The DNA for the CDR3 is TGTGCCAGTAACCTAAGAGGAGGTAGGGGGGCTGGGGCCAACGTCCTGACTTTC.